A single sample gave rise to the 2 T cell receptor beta chains below, sequenced in a study of T cell changes during pregnancy in multiple sclerosis. Repertoires were generated with immunoSEQ multiplex PCR, while TCRdb's copy carries only in-frame clones and drops some. The sample consists of 29,000 or so clones, about 91% of them appearing once. The source was CD8+ T cells from peripheral blood mononuclear cells, collected after pregnancy. The source is a female donor with multiple sclerosis, enrolled in a pregnancy study.

The rearrangement links TRBV27 to TRBJ2-7, with D uncertain. Per the germline V gene, CDR1 is MNHEY and CDR2 is SMNVEV (reference sequence). The CDR3 is made up of 12 amino acids. Trimming took off 3 bases at V and 3 bases at J, with 6 bases between the two ends. The CDR3 region is CASSFNGYEQYF. CDR3 bases: TGTGCCAGCAGTTTTAACGGCTACGAGCAGTACTTC.

This clone was seen once. J is TRBJ2-7 and V is TRBV7-9; D is uncertain. With 5 bases removed from V and 2 bases from J, the gap between germline ends came to 10 bases. CDR3 size: 13 residues. The V gene's germline CDR1 is SEHNR and CDR2 FQNEAQ (reference sequence). CDR3 DNA: TGTGCCAGCAGCAGTCGCTACGCCTACGAGCAGTACTTC. Its translation: CASSSRYAYEQYF.